A selection of T cell receptor beta chains follows, all from one sample in a study of blood T cell repertoires in COVID-19. TCRdb keeps only in-frame clones here, not all; method: immunoSEQ multiplex PCR. The table has approximately 210,000 clones, 82% seen once. Sequencing used peripheral blood. All receptors come from a woman older than 75 with acute or convalescent COVID-19. The CDR3 runs from the conserved cysteine through the conserved F or W. The order of the fields is CDR3 protein, CDR3 DNA, J gene, clone size, D gene, V gene. D genes are given only for firm matches. Size tells how often a clone was seen (once, few, many) or the class of an expanded clone, and some rows leave it out.

CASGPGLAGPRTDTQYF TGTGCTAGTGGTCCGGGACTAGCGGGGCCTCGCACAGATACGCAGTATTTT TRBJ2-3 NA TRBD2 TRBV12-5
CAIKLAATYEQYF TGTGCCATTAAACTAGCGGCTACCTACGAGCAGTACTTC TRBJ2-7 NA TRBD2 TRBV6-6
CASSQDPGWEKLFF TGTGCCAGCAGCCAAGATCCGGGGTGGGAAAAACTGTTTTTT TRBJ1-4 NA NA TRBV3-1/TRBV3-2
CASSRPGQVAGELFF TGTGCCAGTAGTAGACCGGGACAGGTAGCCGGGGAGCTGTTTTTT TRBJ2-2 NA TRBD1 TRBV19
CASSTDLGYGYTF TGTGCCAGCTCGACAGACCTCGGCTATGGCTACACCTTC TRBJ1-2 NA NA TRBV2
CASSTSGTGGVGNTIYF TGTGCCAGCTCAACTTCCGGGACAGGGGGCGTTGGAAACACCATATATTTT TRBJ1-3 NA TRBD1 TRBV18
CASSQASVNTEAFF TGTGCCAGCAGCCAAGCAAGCGTGAACACTGAAGCTTTCTTT TRBJ1-1 NA NA TRBV3-1/TRBV3-2
CASSPWVQGSSYNSPLHF TGTGCCAGCTCTCCTTGGGTTCAGGGGAGCTCCTATAATTCACCCCTCCACTTT TRBJ1-6 NA NA TRBV18
CASSYLGQGAGEQYF TGTGCCAGCAGTTACTTGGGACAGGGGGCGGGGGAGCAGTACTTC TRBJ2-7 once TRBD1 TRBV6-6
CASSSGGASSYEQYF TGTGCCAGCAGCTCGGGAGGGGCGAGCTCCTACGAGCAGTACTTC TRBJ2-7 NA TRBD2 TRBV7-2
CAWSPGGPFNEQFF TGTGCCTGGAGTCCCGGGGGGCCGTTCAATGAGCAGTTCTTC TRBJ2-1 NA NA TRBV30
CASSKGPGGELPLEAFF TGTGCCAGCAGCAAAGGCCCTGGGGGCGAACTCCCCCTTGAAGCTTTCTTT TRBJ1-1 few NA TRBV21-1
CASSIHILQGVTEAFF TGTGCCAGTAGTATACATATCTTGCAGGGTGTCACTGAAGCTTTCTTT TRBJ1-1 NA NA TRBV19
CASSQDQVPWELFF TGCGCCAGCAGCCAAGATCAGGTTCCCTGGGAGCTGTTTTTT TRBJ2-2 NA NA TRBV4-1
CASSQILAAGELFF TGTGCCAGCAGCCAGATACTAGCGGCCGGGGAGCTGTTTTTT TRBJ2-2 once TRBD2 TRBV3-1/TRBV3-2
CASIPSGQTNTEAFF TGTGCCAGCATACCCTCCGGACAAACGAACACTGAAGCTTTCTTT TRBJ1-1 few NA TRBV19
CASSPTTGGSYEQYF TGTGCCAGCTCACCAACGACAGGGGGCTCCTACGAGCAGTACTTC TRBJ2-7 NA TRBD1 TRBV18
CASSLPGMGTDTQYF TGTGCCAGCAGCTTGCCGGGTATGGGCACAGATACGCAGTATTTT TRBJ2-3 NA NA TRBV5-4
CAISESETGGNSGNTIYF TGTGCCATCAGTGAGTCCGAGACAGGGGGGAACTCTGGAAACACCATATATTTT TRBJ1-3 NA TRBD1 TRBV10-3
CASSYGGALVDEQFF TGTGCCAGCAGCTACGGGGGGGCCCTCGTTGATGAGCAGTTCTTC TRBJ2-1 once TRBD2 TRBV7-3
CASSQVRENTEAFF TGTGCCAGCAGCCAAGTTCGGGAAAACACTGAAGCTTTCTTT TRBJ1-1 NA NA TRBV3-1/TRBV3-2
CASSPSQGGSPLHF TGTGCCAGCTCACCCTCGCAGGGTGGCTCACCCCTCCACTTT TRBJ1-6 NA NA TRBV18
CASSLSGGANEKLFF TGCGCCAGCAGCTTGAGCGGGGGCGCGAATGAAAAACTGTTTTTT TRBJ1-4 NA NA TRBV5-1
CASSRPSPGQRSTDTQYF TGTGCCAGCAGCCGCCCTTCTCCGGGACAGCGGAGCACAGATACGCAGTATTTT TRBJ2-3 NA TRBD1 TRBV14
CASSEAGQADTDTQYF TGTGCCAGCAGTGAAGCGGGACAGGCCGACACAGATACGCAGTATTTT TRBJ2-3 NA TRBD1 TRBV6-1
CSAERGHTQYF TGCAGTGCCGAGCGGGGGCATACGCAGTATTTT TRBJ2-3 NA TRBD2 TRBV20-1
CASSLGRDNQPQHF TGTGCCAGCAGCTTGGGCAGGGACAATCAGCCCCAGCATTTT TRBJ1-5 NA NA TRBV5-5
CASKTGGNTGELFF TGTGCCAGCAAAACGGGGGGGAACACCGGGGAGCTGTTTTTT TRBJ2-2 NA TRBD2 TRBV2
CASSLPPSGGAREQFF TGTGCCAGCAGCTTACCCCCTAGCGGGGGGGCCCGGGAGCAGTTCTTC TRBJ2-1 NA TRBD2 TRBV7-9
CASSRDRDHEQYF TGTGCCAGCAGCAGAGACAGGGACCACGAGCAGTACTTC TRBJ2-7 NA TRBD1 TRBV11-2
CASSYPPGQGGNEQFF TGTGCCAGCAGTTATCCACCGGGACAGGGGGGTAATGAGCAGTTCTTC TRBJ2-1 NA TRBD1 TRBV5-4
CASSRQGAGEQYF TGTGCCAGCAGCCGACAGGGGGCGGGGGAGCAGTACTTC TRBJ2-7 few TRBD1 TRBV28
CASSTTPDTEAFF TGTGCCAGCAGCACGACTCCCGACACTGAAGCTTTCTTT TRBJ1-1 NA NA TRBV3-1/TRBV3-2
CASSDGSGYGTQYF TGTGCCAGCAGTGATGGGTCGGGTTACGGGACCCAGTACTTC TRBJ2-5 NA NA TRBV25-1
CASRMGGTNEKLFF TGTGCCAGTCGGATGGGGGGAACTAATGAAAAACTGTTTTTT TRBJ1-4 NA NA TRBV19
CASSQAGGGTDTQYF TGTGCCAGCAGCCAAGCGGGGGGCGGCACAGATACGCAGTATTTT TRBJ2-3 NA TRBD2 TRBV7-2
CASIASGGNTIYF TGTGCCAGCATCGCGTCAGGGGGAAACACCATATATTTT TRBJ1-3 once NA TRBV6-6
CASSGQANEKLFF TGTGCCAGTAGTGGCCAGGCTAATGAAAAACTGTTTTTT TRBJ1-4 NA NA TRBV19
CASIFQASTDTQYF TGTGCCAGCATCTTTCAGGCCAGCACAGATACGCAGTATTTT TRBJ2-3 NA NA TRBV7-2